The TCR beta chain under discussion was sequenced for a study of cytomegalovirus exposure and HLA in healthy donors. Looking at the study overall: Within an early data release were about 85 million unique TCRs drawn from HLA-typed donors. Study-wide results and caveats: In an earlier analysis, about 87% or about 30%: the productive usage of most TCR beta V segments.

Note on this clone: As yet, its antigen is unknown.

Both 60 Vbeta primers and 13 Jbeta primers went into the PCR. Some clones are missing from TCRdb's copy, which holds only in-frame ones; the method was immunoSEQ multiplex PCR. The sample holds some 98,000 clones; about 81% are singletons and the top ten take around 1.5%. V was trimmed by 2 bases and J by 5 bases, leaving 10 bases between them. The CDR3 covers 13 residues. CDR1 and CDR2 (germline): SGHDT, YYEEEE. This clonotype was sampled from a man in his forties or fifties in good health and CMV-seronegative. The rearrangement links TRBV5-6 to TRBJ2-5; no definite D call. The sample comprised PBMCs. The chain's CDR3 is CASSFEAPETQYF. CDR3 nucleotide sequence: TGTGCCAGCAGCTTCGAGGCGCCGGAGACCCAGTACTTC.